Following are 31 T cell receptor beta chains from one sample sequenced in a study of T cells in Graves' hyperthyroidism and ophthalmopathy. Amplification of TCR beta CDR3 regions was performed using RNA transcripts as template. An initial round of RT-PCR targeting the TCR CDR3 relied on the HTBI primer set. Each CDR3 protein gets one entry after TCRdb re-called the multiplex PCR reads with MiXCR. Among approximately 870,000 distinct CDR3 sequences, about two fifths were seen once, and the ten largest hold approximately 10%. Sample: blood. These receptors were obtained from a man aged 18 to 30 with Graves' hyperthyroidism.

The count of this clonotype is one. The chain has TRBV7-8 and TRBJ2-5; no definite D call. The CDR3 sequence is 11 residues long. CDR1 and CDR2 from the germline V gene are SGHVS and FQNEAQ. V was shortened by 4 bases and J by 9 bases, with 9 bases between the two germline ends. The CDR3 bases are TGTGCCAGCAGCTCCCTTCCAGCCCAGTACTTC. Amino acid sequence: CASSSLPAQYF.

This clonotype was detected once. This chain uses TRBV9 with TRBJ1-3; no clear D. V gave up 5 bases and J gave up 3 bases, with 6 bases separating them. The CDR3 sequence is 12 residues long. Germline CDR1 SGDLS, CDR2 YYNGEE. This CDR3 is CASRGYGNTIYF. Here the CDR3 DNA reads TGTGCCAGCAGGGGGTATGGAAACACCATATATTTT.

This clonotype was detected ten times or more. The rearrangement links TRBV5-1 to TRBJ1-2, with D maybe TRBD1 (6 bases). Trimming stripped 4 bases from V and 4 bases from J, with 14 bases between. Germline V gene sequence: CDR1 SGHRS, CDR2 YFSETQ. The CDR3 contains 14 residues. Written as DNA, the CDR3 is TGCGCCAGCAGCAAAGCCGACAGGTTCTATGGCTACACCTTC. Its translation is CASSKADRFYGYTF.

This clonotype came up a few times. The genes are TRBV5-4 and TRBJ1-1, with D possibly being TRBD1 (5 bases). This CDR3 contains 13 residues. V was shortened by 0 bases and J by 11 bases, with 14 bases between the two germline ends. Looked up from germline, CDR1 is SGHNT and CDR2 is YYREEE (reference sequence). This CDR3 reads CASSLAGTGAAFF. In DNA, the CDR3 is TGTGCCAGCAGCTTGGCCGGAACCGGGGCCGCTTTCTTT.

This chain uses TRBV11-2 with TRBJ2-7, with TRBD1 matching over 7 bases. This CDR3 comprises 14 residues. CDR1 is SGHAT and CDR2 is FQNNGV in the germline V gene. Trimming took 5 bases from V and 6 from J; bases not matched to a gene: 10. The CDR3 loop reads CASSNAGGRSEQYF. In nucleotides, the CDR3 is TGTGCCAGCAGCAACGCAGGGGGTCGCTCCGAGCAGTACTTC. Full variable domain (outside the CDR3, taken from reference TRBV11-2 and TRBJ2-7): EAGVAQSPRYKIIEKRQSVAFWCNPISGHATLYWYQQILGQGPKLLIQFQNNGVVDDSQLPKDRFSAERLKGVDSTLKIQPAKLEDSAVYLCASSNAGGRSEQYFGPGTRLTVT.

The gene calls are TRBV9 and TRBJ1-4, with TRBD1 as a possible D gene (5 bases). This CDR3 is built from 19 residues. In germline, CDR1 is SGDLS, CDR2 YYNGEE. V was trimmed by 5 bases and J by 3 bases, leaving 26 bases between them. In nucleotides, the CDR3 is TGTGCCAGCAGGCCGGACGGGGCGGGGATAGGGAGCGCTAATGAAAAACTGTTTTTT. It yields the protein CASRPDGAGIGSANEKLFF.

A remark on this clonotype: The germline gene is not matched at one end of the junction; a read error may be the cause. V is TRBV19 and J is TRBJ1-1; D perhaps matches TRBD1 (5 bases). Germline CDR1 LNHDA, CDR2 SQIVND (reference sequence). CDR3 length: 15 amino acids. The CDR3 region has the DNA TGTGCCAGTAGTCTAGAATGGCGGGGACCCCCTGAAGCTTTCTTT. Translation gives CASSLEWRGPPEAFF.

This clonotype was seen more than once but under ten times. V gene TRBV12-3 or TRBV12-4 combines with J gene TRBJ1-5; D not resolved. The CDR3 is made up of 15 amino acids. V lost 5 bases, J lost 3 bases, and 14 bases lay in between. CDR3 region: CASSPLDGDNQPQHF. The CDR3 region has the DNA TGTGCCAGCAGTCCTCTGGACGGTGACAATCAGCCCCAGCATTTT.

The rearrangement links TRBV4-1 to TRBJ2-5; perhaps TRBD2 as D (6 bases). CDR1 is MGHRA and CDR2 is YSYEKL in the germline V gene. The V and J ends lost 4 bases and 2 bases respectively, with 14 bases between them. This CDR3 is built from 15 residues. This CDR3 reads CASSPGYSGQETQYF. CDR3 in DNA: TGCGCCAGCAGCCCAGGCTATAGCGGACAAGAGACCCAGTACTTC.

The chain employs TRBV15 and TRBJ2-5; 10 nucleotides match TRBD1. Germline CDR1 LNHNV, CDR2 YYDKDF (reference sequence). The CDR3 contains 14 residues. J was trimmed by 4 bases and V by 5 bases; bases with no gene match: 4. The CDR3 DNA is TGTGCCACCAGCCGGGACAGGGGAGGAGAGACCCAGTACTTC. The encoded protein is CATSRDRGGETQYF.

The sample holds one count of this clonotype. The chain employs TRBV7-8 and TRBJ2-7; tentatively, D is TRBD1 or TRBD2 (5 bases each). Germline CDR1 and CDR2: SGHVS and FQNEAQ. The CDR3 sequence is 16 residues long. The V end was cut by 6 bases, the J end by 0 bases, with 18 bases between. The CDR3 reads CASSLSGQAVSYEQYF. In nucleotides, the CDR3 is TGTGCCAGCAGTTTATCGGGGCAGGCTGTCTCCTACGAGCAGTACTTC. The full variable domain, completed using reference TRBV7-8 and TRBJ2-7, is GAGVSQSPRYKVAKRGQDVALRCDPISGHVSLFWYQQALGQGPEFLTYFQNEAQLDKSGLPSDRFFAERPEGSVSTLKIQRTQQEDSAVYLCASSLSGQAVSYEQYFGPGTRLTVT.

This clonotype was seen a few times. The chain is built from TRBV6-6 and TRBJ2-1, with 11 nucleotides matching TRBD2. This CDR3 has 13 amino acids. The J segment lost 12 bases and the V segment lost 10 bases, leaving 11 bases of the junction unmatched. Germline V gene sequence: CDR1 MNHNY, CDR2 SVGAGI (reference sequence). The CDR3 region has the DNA TGTGCCATCAGGGGACTAGCGGAGTTAGGGCAGTTCTTC. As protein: CAIRGLAELGQFF.

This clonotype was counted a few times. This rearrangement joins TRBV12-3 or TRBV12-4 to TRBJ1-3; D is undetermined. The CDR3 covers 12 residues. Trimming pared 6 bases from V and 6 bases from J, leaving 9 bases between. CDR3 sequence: CASSFSQNTIYF. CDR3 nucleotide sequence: TGTGCCAGCAGCTTCTCCCAAAACACCATATATTTT.

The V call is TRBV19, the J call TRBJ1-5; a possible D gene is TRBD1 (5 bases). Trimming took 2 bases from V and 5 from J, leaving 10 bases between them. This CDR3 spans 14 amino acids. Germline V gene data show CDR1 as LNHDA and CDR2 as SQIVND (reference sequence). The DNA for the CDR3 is TGTGCCAGTAGTATATTGATGGGGGATCAGCCCCAGCATTTT. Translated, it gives CASSILMGDQPQHF.

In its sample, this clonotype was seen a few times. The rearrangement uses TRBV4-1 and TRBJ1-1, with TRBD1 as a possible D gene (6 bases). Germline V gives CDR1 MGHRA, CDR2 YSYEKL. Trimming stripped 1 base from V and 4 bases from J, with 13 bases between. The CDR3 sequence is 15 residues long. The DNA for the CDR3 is TGCGCCAGCAGCCAAGGTGAAACAGGGAGCACTGAAGCTTTCTTT. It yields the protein CASSQGETGSTEAFF.

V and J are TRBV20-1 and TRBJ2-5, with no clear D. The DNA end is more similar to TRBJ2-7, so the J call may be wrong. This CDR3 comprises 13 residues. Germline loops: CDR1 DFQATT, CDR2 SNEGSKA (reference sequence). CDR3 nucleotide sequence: TGCAGTGCTAAGGACGGATGGCACCACGAGCAGTACTTC. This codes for CSAKDGWHHEQYF.

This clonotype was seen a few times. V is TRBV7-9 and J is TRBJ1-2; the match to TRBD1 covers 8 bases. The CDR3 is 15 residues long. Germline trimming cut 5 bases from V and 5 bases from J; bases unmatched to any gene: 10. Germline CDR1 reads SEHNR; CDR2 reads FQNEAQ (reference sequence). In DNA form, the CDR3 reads TGTGCCAGCAGCCCTACCCTTGACAGGGGATATGGCTACACCTTC. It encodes CASSPTLDRGYGYTF.

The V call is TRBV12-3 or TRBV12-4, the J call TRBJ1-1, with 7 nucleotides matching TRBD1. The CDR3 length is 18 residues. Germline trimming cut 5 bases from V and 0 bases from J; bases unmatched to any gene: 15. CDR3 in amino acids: CASSPLGQVFNLNTEAFF. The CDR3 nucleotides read TGTGCCAGCAGTCCTCTCGGACAGGTTTTTAACTTGAACACTGAAGCTTTCTTT.

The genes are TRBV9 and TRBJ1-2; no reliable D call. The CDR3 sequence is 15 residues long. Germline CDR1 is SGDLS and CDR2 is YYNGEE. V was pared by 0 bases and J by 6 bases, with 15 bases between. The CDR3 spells CASSVGAAETNGYTF. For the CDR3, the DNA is TGTGCCAGCAGCGTAGGTGCGGCAGAAACAAATGGCTACACCTTC. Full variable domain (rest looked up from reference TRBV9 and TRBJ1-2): DSGVTQTPKHLITATGQRVTLRCSPRSGDLSVYWYQQSLDQGLQFLIQYYNGEERAKGNILERFSAQQFPDLHSELNLSSLELGDSALYFCASSVGAAETNGYTFGSGTRLTVV.

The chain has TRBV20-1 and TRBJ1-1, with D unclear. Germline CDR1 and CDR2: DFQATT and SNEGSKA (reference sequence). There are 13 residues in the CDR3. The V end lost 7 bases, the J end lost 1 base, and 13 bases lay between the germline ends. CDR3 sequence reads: CSVVGRRNTEAFF. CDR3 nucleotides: TGCAGTGTCGTTGGCAGGCGGAACACTGAAGCTTTCTTT.

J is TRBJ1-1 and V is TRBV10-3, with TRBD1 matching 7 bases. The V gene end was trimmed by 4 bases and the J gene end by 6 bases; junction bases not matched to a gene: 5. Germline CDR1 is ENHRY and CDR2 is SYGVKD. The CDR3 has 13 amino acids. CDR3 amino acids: CAISGEGAPEAFF. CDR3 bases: TGTGCCATCAGTGGTGAGGGGGCACCTGAAGCTTTCTTT.

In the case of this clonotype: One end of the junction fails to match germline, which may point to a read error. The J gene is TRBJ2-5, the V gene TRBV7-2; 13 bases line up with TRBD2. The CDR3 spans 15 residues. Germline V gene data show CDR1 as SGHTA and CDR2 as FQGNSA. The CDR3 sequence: CGSSTGLAGWETQYF. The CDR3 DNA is TGTGGCAGCAGCACGGGACTAGCGGGGTGGGAGACCCAGTACTTC.

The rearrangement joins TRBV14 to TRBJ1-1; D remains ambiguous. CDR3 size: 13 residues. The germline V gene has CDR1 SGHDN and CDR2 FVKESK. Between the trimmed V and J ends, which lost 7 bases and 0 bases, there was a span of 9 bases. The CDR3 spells CASKGFLNTEAFF. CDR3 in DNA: TGTGCCAGCAAAGGATTCCTGAACACTGAAGCTTTCTTT. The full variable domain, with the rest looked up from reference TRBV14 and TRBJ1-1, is EAGVTQFPSHSVIEKGQTVTLRCDPISGHDNLYWYRRVMGKEIKFLLHFVKESKQDESGMPNNRFLAERTGGTYSTLKVQPAELEDSGVYFCASKGFLNTEAFFGQGTRLTVV.

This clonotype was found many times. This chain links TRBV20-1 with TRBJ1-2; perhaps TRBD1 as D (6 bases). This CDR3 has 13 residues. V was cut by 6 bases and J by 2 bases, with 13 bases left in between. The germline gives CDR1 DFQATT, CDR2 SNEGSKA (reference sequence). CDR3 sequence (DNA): TGCAGTGCCCAAGGGACATCAAACTATGGCTACACCTTC. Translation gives CSAQGTSNYGYTF.

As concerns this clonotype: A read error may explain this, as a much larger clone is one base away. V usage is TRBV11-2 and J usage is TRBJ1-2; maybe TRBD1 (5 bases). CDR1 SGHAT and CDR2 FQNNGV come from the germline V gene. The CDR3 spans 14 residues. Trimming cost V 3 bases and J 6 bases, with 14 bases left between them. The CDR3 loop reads CASSLSAGHDGYTF. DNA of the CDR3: TGTGCCAGCAGCTTGTCGGCAGGGCATGATGGCTACACCTTC.

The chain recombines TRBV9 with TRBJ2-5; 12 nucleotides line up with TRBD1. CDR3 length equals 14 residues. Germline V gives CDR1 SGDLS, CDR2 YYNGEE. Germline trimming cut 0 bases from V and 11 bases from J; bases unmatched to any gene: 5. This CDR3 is CASSVGGGQGAQYF. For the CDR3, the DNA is TGTGCCAGCAGCGTAGGAGGGGGACAGGGGGCGCAGTACTTC.

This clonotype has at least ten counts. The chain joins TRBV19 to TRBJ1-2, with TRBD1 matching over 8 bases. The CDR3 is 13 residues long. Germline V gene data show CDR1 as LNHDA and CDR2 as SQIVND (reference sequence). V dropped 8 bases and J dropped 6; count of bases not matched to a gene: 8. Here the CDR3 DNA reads TGTGCCAGTTCCGACAGGGGAGGTGATGGCTACACCTTC. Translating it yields CASSDRGGDGYTF.

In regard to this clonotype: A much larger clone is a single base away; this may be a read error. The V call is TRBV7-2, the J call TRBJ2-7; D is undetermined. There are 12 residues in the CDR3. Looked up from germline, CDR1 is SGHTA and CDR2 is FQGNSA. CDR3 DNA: TGTGCCAGCAACTTACTGACCATCGAGCAGTACTTC. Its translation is CASNLLTIEQYF.

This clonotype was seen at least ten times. CDR3 sequence: CSVGTAGGYTF. CDR3 nucleotide sequence: TGCAGCGTGGGGACGGCGGGGGGCTACACCTTC. The chain has TRBV29-1 and TRBJ1-2; weak D call: TRBD1 (5 bases). Germline V gene data show CDR1 as SQVTM and CDR2 as ANQGSEA. This CDR3 spans 11 amino acids. Deletions cut 6 bases from V and 8 bases from J, with 13 bases between.

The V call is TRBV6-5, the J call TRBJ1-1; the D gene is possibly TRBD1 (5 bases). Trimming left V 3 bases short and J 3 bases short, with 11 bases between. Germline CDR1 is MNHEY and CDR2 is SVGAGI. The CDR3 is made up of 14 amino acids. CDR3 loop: CASSYSPGDTEAFF. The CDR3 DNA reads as TGTGCCAGCAGTTATTCCCCGGGGGACACTGAAGCTTTCTTT.

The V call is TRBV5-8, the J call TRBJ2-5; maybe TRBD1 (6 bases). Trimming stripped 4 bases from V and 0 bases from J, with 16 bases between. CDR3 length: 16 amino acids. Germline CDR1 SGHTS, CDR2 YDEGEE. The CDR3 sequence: CASSIDQGSYQETQYF. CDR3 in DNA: TGTGCCAGCAGCATAGATCAGGGGTCGTACCAAGAGACCCAGTACTTC.